This record concerns one T cell receptor (beta chain) sequence. The sample belongs to a study of blood T cell repertoires in COVID-19. Overall study context: Specimens from acute and convalescent COVID-19 originated in the United States, Italy and Spain. The analysed material was cDNA or gDNA that came from T cells, B-cell-depleted T cells, or PBMCs.

This CDR3 has 16 residues. V shed 2 bases, J shed 3 bases, and the junction held 4 bases outside the gene matches. Germline CDR1 SGHTA, CDR2 FQGTGA. As processed by the authors: The assay estimated nucleated cells by amplifying reference gene primers. Sequenced by immunoSEQ multiplex PCR; TCRdb stores in-frame clones only, minus some. That table gives V, J and clone size, and the DNA gave D and trimming. This sample has tens of thousands of clones, with 88% found just once. The sequenced sample was peripheral blood. This sequence originates from a woman aged 45-65 years with active or convalescent COVID-19. The chain combines TRBV7-3 with TRBJ2-3, with TRBD2 matching 11 bases. This CDR3 is CASSLLAGGSTDTQYF. Written as DNA, the CDR3 is TGTGCCAGCAGCTTACTAGCGGGAGGTTCGACAGATACGCAGTATTTT.